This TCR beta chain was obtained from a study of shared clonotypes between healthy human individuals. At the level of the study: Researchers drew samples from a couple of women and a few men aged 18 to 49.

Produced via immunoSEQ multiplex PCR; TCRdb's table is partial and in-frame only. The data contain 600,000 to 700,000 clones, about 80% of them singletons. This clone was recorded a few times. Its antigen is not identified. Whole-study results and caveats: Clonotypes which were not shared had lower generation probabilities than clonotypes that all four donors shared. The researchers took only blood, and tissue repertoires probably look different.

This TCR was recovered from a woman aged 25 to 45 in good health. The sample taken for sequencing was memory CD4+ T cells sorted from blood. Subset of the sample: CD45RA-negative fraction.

The CDR3 spells CASSSSGQGKAFF. Written as DNA, the CDR3 is TGTGCCAGCAGCTCCTCGGGACAGGGGAAAGCTTTCTTT. The chain combines TRBV5-4 with TRBJ1-1, with 10 positions matching TRBD1. The V gene's germline CDR1 is SGHNT and CDR2 YYREEE (reference sequence). This CDR3 region has 13 residues. V shed 3 bases and J 9 bases; nucleotides not matched to a gene: 5.